This TCR beta chain was found in a study of blood T cell repertoires in COVID-19. The CDR3 is 13 residues long. Per the germline V gene, CDR1 is LNHDA and CDR2 is SQIVND (reference sequence). The V gene lost 3 bases and the J gene lost 1 base, with 6 bases spanning the gap. Sequencing used immunoSEQ multiplex PCR; TCRdb keeps in-frame clones, though not all of them. The sample consists of 190,000 or so clones, approximately 81% of them appearing once. The material sequenced was PBMCs or T cells enriched from blood (not recorded which). This clonotype was sampled from a man aged 40-49 years who had recovered from COVID-19. V is TRBV19 and J is TRBJ1-1; D not certain. CDR3 sequence (DNA): TGTGCCAGTAGTATTGTCTCGAACACTGAAGCTTTCTTT. It yields the protein CASSIVSNTEAFF. Full variable domain (outside the CDR3, taken from reference TRBV19 and TRBJ1-1): DGGITQSPKYLFRKEGQNVTLSCEQNLNHDAMYWYRQDPGQGLRLIYYSQIVNDFQKGDIAEGYSVSREKKESFPLTVTSAQKNPTAFYLCASSIVSNTEAFFGQGTRLTVV.